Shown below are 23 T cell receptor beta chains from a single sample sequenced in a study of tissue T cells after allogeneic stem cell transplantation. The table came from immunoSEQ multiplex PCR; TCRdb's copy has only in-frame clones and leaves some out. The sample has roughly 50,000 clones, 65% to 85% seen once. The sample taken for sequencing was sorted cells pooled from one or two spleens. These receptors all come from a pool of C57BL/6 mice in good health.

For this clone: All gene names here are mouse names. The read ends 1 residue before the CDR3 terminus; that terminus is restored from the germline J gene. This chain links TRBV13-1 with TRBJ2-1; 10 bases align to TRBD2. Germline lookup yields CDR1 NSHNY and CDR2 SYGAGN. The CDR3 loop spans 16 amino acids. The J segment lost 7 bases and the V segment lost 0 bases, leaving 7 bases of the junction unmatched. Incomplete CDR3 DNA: TGTGCCAGCAGTGATGCGCCTGGGGGGGCGCGAGCTGAGCAGTTC. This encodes CASSDAPGGARAEQF. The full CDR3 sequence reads CASSDAPGGARAEQFF.

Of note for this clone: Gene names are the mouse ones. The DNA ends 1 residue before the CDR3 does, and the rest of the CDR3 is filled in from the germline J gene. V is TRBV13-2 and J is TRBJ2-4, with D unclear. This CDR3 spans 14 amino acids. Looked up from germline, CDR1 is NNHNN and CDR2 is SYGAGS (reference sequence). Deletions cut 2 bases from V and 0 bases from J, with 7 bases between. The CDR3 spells CASGEAASQNTLYF. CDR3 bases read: TGTGCCAGCGGTGAGGCAGCTAGTCAAAACACCTTGTAC.

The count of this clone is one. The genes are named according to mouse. The sequenced part of the CDR3 DNA is TGTGGTGCTAGCCGGGGGGTACCCTATGCTGAGCAGTTC. It codes for CGASRGVPYAEQF. In full, the CDR3 is CGASRGVPYAEQFF. V gene TRBV20 combines with J gene TRBJ2-1, with a weak D call TRBD2 (6 bases). Read sequence stops 1 residue before the CDR3 end, and the germline J gene provides the missing end. The V gene's germline CDR1 is GFQATS and CDR2 STVNSAI. The CDR3 has 14 amino acids. Trimming cost V 3 bases and J 3 bases, with 12 bases left between them.

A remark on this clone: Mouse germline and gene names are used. The CDR3 DNA, read in part, is TGTGCCAGCAGCTATGACAGGGAGGGGGGTGAACAGTAC. Its translation is CASSYDREGGEQY. In full, the CDR3 is CASSYDREGGEQYF. The gene calls are TRBV3 and TRBJ2-7; a possible D gene is TRBD1 (7 bases). The CDR3 is cut off 1 residue early in the read; its end comes from the germline J gene. Germline CDR1 and CDR2: SNHLY and FYNGKV (reference sequence). CDR3 size: 14 residues. The V and J ends lost 4 bases and 6 bases respectively, with 16 bases between them.

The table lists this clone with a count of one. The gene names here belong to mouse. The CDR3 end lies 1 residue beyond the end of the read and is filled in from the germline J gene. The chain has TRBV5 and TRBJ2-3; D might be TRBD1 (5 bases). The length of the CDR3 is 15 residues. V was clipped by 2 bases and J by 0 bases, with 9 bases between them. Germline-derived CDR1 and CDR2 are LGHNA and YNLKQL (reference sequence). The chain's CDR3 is CASSQRQNSAETLYF. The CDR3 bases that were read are TGTGCCAGCAGCCAAAGACAGAATAGTGCAGAAACGCTGTAT.

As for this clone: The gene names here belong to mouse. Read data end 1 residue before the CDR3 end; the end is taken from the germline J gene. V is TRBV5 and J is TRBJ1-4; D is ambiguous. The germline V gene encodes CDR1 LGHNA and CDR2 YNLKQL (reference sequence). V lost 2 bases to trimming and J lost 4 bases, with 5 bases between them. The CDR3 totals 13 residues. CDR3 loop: CASSQRHNERLFF. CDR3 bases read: TGTGCCAGCAGCCAAAGACACAACGAAAGATTATTT.

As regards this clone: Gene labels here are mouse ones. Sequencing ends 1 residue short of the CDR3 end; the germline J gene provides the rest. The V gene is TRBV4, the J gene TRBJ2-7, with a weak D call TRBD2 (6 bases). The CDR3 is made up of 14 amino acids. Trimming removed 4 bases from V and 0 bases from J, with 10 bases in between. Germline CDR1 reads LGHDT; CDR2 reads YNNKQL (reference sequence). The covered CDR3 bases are TGTGCCAGCAGCTCCGACTGGAGCTCCTATGAACAGTAC. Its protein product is CASSSDWSSYEQY. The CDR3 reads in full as CASSSDWSSYEQYF.

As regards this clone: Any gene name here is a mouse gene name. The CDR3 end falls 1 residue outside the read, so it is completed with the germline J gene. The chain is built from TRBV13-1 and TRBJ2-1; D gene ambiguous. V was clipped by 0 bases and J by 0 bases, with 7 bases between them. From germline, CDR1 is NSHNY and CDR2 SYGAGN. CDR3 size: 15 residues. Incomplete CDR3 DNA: TGTGCCAGCAGTGATGCATACAGTAACTATGCTGAGCAGTTC. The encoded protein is CASSDAYSNYAEQF. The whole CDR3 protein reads CASSDAYSNYAEQFF.

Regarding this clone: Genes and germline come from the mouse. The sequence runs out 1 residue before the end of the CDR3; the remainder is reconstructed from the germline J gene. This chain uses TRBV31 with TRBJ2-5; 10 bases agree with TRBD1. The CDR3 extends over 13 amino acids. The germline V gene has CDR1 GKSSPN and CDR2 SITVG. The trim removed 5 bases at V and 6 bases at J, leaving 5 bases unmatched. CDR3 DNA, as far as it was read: TGTGCCTGGCTTGGGACAGGGGACGACACCCAGTAC. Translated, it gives CAWLGTGDDTQY. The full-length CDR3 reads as CAWLGTGDDTQYF.

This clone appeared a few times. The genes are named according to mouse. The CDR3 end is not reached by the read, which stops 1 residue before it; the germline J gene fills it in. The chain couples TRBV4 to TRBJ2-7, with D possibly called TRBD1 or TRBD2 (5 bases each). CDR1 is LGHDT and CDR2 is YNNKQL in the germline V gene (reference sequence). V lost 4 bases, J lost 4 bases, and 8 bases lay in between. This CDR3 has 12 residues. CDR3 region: CASSSGVYEQYF. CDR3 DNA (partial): TGTGCCAGCAGCTCGGGGGTTTATGAACAGTAC.

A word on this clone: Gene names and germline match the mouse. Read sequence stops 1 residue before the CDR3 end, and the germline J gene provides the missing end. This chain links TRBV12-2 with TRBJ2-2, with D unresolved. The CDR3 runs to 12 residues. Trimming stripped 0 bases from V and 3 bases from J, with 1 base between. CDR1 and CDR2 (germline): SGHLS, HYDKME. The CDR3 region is CASSLDTGQLYF. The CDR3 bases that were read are TGTGCCAGCTCTCTCGACACCGGGCAGCTCTAC.

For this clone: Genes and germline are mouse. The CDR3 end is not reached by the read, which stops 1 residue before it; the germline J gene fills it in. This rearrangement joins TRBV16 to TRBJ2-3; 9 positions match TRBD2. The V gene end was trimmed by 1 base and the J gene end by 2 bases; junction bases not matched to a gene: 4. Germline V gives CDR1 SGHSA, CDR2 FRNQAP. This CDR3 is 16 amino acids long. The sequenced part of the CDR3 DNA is TGTGCAAGCAGCTTAGTGGGGGGGCGCTTTGCAGAAACGCTGTAT. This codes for CASSLVGGRFAETLY. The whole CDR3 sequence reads CASSLVGGRFAETLYF. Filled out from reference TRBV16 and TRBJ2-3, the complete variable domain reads NAGVIQTPRHKVTGKGQEATLWCEPISGHSAVFWYRQTIVQGLEFLTYFRNQAPIDDSGMPKERFSAQMPNQSHSTLKIQSTQPQDSAVYLCASSLVGGRFAETLYFGSGTRLTVL.

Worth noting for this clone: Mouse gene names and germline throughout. The CDR3 bases that were read are TGTGCCTGGGGGACGGGCAGGGTTAACTCCGACTACACC. Amino acid sequence: CAWGTGRVNSDYT. The complete CDR3 reads CAWGTGRVNSDYTF. The chain couples TRBV31 to TRBJ1-2; the D gene is possibly TRBD1 (5 bases). The CDR3 end lies 1 residue beyond the end of the read and is filled in from the germline J gene. Between the trimmed V and J ends, which lost 5 bases and 2 bases, there was a span of 15 bases. Germline CDR1 GKSSPN, CDR2 SITVG. The CDR3 sequence is 14 residues long.

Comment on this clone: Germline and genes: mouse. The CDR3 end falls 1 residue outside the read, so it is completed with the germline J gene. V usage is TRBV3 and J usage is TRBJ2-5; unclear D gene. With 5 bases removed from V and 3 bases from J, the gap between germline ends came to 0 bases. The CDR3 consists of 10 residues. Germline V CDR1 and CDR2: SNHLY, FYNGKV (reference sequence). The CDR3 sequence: CASSQDTQYF. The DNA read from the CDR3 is TGTGCCAGCAGCCAAGACACCCAGTAC. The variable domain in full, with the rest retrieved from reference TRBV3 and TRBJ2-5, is GPKVLQIPSHQIIDMGQMVTLNCDPVSNHLYFYWYKQILGQQMEFLVNFYNGKVMEKSKLFKDQFSVERPDGSYFTLKIQPTALEDSAVYFCASSQDTQYFGPGTRLLVL.

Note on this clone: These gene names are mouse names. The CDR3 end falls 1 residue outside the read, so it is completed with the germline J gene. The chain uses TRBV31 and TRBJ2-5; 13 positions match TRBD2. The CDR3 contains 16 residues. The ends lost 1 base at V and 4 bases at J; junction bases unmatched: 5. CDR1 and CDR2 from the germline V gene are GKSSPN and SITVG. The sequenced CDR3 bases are TGTGCCTGGAGTCCACCCGGGACTGGGGGGGAAGACACCCAGTAC. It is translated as CAWSPPGTGGEDTQY. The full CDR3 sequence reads CAWSPPGTGGEDTQYF.

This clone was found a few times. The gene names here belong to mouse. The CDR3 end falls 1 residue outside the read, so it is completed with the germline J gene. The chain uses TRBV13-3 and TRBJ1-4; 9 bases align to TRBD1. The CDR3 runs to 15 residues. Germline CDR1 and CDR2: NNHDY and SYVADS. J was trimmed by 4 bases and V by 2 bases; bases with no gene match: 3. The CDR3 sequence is CASSERQGVNERLFF. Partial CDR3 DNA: TGTGCCAGCAGTGAAAGACAGGGGGTCAACGAAAGATTATTT.

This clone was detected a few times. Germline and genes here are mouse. CDR3 amino acids: CGARVPGAGNTLYF. CDR3 DNA, as far as it was read: TGTGGTGCTAGGGTCCCAGGGGCCGGAAATACGCTCTAT. V usage is TRBV20 and J usage is TRBJ1-3, with D possibly TRBD1 on 6 matching bases. Read sequence stops 1 residue before the CDR3 end, and the germline J gene provides the missing end. Germline CDR1 and CDR2: GFQATS and STVNSAI. The CDR3 runs to 14 residues. Trimming left V 1 base short and J 4 bases short, with 11 bases between.

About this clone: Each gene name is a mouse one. The CDR3 protein is CGASPGLGGETLYF. The DNA read from the CDR3 is TGTGGTGCTAGCCCGGGACTGGGGGGGGAAACGCTGTAT. The chain joins TRBV20 to TRBJ2-3; 13 bases fit TRBD2. The read ends 1 residue early relative to the CDR3; the germline J gene fills the gap. Germline CDR1 and CDR2: GFQATS and STVNSAI. V trimming: 3 bases; J trimming: 6 bases; junction bases outside the gene matches: 3. CDR3 size: 14 residues.

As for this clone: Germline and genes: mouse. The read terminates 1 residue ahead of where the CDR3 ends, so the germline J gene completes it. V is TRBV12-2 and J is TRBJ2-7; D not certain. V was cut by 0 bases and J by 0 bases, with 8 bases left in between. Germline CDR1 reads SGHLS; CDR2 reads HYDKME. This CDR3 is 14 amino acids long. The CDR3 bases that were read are TGTGCCAGCTCTCTCCCCTCGAGCTCCTATGAACAGTAC. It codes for CASSLPSSSYEQY. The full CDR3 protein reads CASSLPSSSYEQYF. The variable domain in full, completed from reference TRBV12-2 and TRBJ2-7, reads NSGVVQSPRYIIKGKGERSILKCIPISGHLSVAWYQQTQGQELKFFIQHYDKMERDKGNLPSRFSVQQFDDYHSEMNMSALELEDSAVYFCASSLPSSSYEQYFGPGTRLTVL.

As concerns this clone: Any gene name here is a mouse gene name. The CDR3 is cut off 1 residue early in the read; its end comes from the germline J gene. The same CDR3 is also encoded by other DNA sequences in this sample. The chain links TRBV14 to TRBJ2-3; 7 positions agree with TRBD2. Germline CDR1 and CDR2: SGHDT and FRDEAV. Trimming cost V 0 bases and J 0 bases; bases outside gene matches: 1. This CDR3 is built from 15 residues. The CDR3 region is CASSFWGGSAETLYF. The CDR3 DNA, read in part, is TGTGCCAGCAGTTTCTGGGGGGGTAGTGCAGAAACGCTGTAT.

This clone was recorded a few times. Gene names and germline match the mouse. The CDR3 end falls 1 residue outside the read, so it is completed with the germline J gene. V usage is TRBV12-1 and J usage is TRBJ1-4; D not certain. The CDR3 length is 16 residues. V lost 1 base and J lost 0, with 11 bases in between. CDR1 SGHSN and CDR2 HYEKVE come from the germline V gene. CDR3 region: CASSLPRLFSNERLFF. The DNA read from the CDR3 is TGTGCCAGCTCTCTGCCTCGTCTTTTTTCCAACGAAAGATTATTT.

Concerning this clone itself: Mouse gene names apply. CDR3: CASSLLSYNSPLYF. The covered CDR3 bases are TGTGCCAGCAGTCTACTTTCCTATAATTCGCCCCTCTAC. The rearrangement joins TRBV24 to TRBJ1-6, with D uncertain. The read comes to an end 1 residue before the CDR3 does, leaving the germline J gene to fill in the end. TRBJ1-6 counts as an open reading frame of uncertain function. Trimming pared 3 bases from V and 0 bases from J, leaving 3 bases between. This CDR3 has 14 residues. CDR1 and CDR2 from the germline V gene are KGHTA and FRNEEI.

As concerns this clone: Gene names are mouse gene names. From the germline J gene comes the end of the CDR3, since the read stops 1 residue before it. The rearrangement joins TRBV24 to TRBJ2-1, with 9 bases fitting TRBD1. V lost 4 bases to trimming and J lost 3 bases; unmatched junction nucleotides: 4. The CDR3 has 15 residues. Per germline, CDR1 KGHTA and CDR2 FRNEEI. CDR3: CASSPPGQGYAEQFF. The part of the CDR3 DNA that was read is TGTGCCAGCAGTCCCCCGGGACAGGGCTATGCTGAGCAGTTC.